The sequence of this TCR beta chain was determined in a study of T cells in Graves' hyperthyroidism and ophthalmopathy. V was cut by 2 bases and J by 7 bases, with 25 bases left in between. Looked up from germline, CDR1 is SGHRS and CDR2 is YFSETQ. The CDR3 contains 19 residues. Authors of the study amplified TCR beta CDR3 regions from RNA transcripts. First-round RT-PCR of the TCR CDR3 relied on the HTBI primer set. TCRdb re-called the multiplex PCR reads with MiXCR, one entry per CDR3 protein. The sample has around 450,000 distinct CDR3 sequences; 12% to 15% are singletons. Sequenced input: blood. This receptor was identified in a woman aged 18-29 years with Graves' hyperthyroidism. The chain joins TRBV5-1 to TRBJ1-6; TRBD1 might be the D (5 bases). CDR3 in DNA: TGCGCCAGCAGCTTAATTGGGCAGGGTACGACGGCCGGGAATTCACCCCTCCACTTT. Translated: CASSLIGQGTTAGNSPLHF.